The 4 T cell receptor beta chains presented below share a single source sample, sequenced in a study of shared T cell receptors in the human thymus. The method was immunoSEQ multiplex PCR; TCRdb's version includes in-frame clones alone and lacks a portion of them. The sample shows about 380,000 clones, approximately 95% of them seen only once. The sample consisted of thymocytes. These receptors originate from a human donor.

CDR3 coding DNA: TGCAGCGTTGCGGAAATCACAGATACGCAGTATTTT. Residues: CSVAEITDTQYF. The chain joins TRBV29-1 to TRBJ2-3, with D uncertain. The CDR3 covers 12 residues. The V end was cut by 4 bases, the J end by 2 bases, with 7 bases between. Looked up from germline, CDR1 is SQVTM and CDR2 is ANQGSEA.

The chain has TRBV11-2 and TRBJ2-7; the D gene is possibly TRBD2 (6 bases). The germline V gene encodes CDR1 SGHAT and CDR2 FQNNGV. With 0 bases removed from V and 2 bases from J, the gap between germline ends came to 14 bases. The CDR3 has 16 residues. This chain's CDR3 is CASSLDGSGSPYEQYF. Written as DNA, the CDR3 is TGTGCCAGCAGCTTAGATGGGAGCGGGTCCCCCTACGAGCAGTACTTC.

The chain has TRBV28 and TRBJ1-2; D is ambiguous. The CDR3 totals 14 residues. V lost 4 bases and J lost 3, with 12 bases in between. Germline CDR1 is MDHEN and CDR2 is SYDVKM. In DNA, the CDR3 is TGTGCCAGCAGTTCGTATGAGGAGGACTATGGCTACACCTTC. Translation gives CASSSYEEDYGYTF.

The V gene is TRBV5-1, the J gene TRBJ2-3; maybe TRBD2 (5 bases). CDR3 length: 16 residues. Germline-derived CDR1 and CDR2 are SGHRS and YFSETQ. The germline V and J ends were trimmed by 2 bases and 1 base, with 14 bases remaining between them. The CDR3 is CASSLPAEQGTDTQYF. CDR3 bases: TGCGCCAGCAGCTTACCAGCGGAGCAAGGCACAGATACGCAGTATTTT.